Shown below are 32 T cell receptor beta chains from a single sample sequenced in a study of T cells after yellow fever vaccination. TCRdb recomputed calls from the 5' RACE reads with MiXCR, one row per CDR3 protein. Of some 170,000 distinct CDR3 sequences in the sample, about a tenth were seen once. The source was CD8+ T cells sorted from PBMCs, collected 45 days after the yellow fever booster vaccination. These receptors all come from a man between 18 and 29 years old who received the YFV17D yellow fever vaccine.

This clonotype was picked up a small number of times. The chain recombines TRBV10-3 with TRBJ2-7, with TRBD1 as a possible D gene (6 bases). Germline V gene data show CDR1 as ENHRY and CDR2 as SYGVKD. The CDR3 totals 16 residues. V lost 6 bases, J lost 2 bases, and 20 bases lay in between. The CDR3 loop is CAIRRADSPNPYEQYF. CDR3 in DNA: TGTGCCATCAGACGGGCGGACAGTCCAAATCCCTACGAGCAGTACTTC.

The V gene is TRBV4-1, the J gene TRBJ2-1; D is undetermined. The germline V and J ends were trimmed by 2 bases and 6 bases, with 11 bases remaining between them. The CDR3 sequence is 14 residues long. Germline CDR1 and CDR2: MGHRA and YSYEKL. Written as DNA, the CDR3 is TGCGCCAGCAGCCAAAACTCACTTTCCAATGAGCAGTTCTTC. Its translation: CASSQNSLSNEQFF.

The chain carries TRBV12-3 or TRBV12-4 and TRBJ2-4; tentatively, D is TRBD1 or TRBD2 (7 bases each). The CDR3 has 12 residues. The V end lost 7 bases, the J end lost 8 bases, and 12 bases lay between the germline ends. CDR3 nucleotides: TGTGCCAGCAACCCAGGGGGGGACATTCAGTACTTC. It yields the protein CASNPGGDIQYF.

This clonotype has more than one count but fewer than ten. This sequence joins TRBV12-3 or TRBV12-4 and TRBJ2-1; 11 bases agree with TRBD2. The CDR3 spans 13 residues. Unmatched junction bases numbered 3, after V lost 6 bases and J lost 8 bases. As DNA, the CDR3 is TGTGCCAGCAGGACTAGCGGGGACTATGAGCAGTTCTTC. Translation gives CASRTSGDYEQFF.

This clonotype appeared a few times. The J gene is TRBJ1-5, the V gene TRBV7-2; D unclear. Trimming left V 7 bases short and J 0 bases short, with 7 bases between. Germline V CDR1 and CDR2: SGHTA, FQGNSA. The CDR3 runs 13 residues. CDR3 loop: CASTIYSNQPQHF. CDR3 bases: TGTGCCAGCACCATCTATAGCAATCAGCCCCAGCATTTT.

This clonotype was detected only a few times. This chain joins TRBV5-5 and TRBJ1-5; 11 bases fit TRBD1. The length of the CDR3 is 15 residues. V was clipped by 3 bases and J by 4 bases; unmatched bases: 3. Germline V gene lookup returns CDR1 SGHKS and CDR2 YYEKEE (reference sequence). The CDR3 loop is CASSWGQGGNQPQHF. In DNA, the CDR3 is TGTGCCAGCAGCTGGGGACAGGGGGGAAATCAGCCCCAGCATTTT.

The rearrangement uses TRBV7-2 and TRBJ2-7; no reliable D call. This CDR3 contains 14 residues. With 3 bases removed from V and 6 bases from J, the gap between germline ends came to 15 bases. Germline assignment: CDR1 SGHTA and CDR2 FQGNSA. CDR3 bases: TGTGCCAGCAGCTTGGAACCCTGGATGGGCGAGCAGTACGTC. It yields the protein CASSLEPWMGEQYV.

In this sample, this clonotype turned up a few times. CDR3 in DNA: TGTGCCAGCTCAAGTGGGCCCGGACAACTTGACGAGCAGTACTTC. Protein: CASSSGPGQLDEQYF. This chain uses TRBV18 with TRBJ2-7, with D perhaps matching TRBD1 (5 bases). Germline V lookup: CDR1 KGHSH, CDR2 LQKENI. Trimming pared 5 bases from V and 5 bases from J, leaving 19 bases between. There are 15 residues in the CDR3.

This clonotype was recorded at least ten times. V is TRBV5-5 and J is TRBJ2-7; 8 positions match TRBD1. Per the germline V gene, CDR1 is SGHKS and CDR2 is YYEKEE (reference sequence). The CDR3 totals 12 residues. V was clipped by 2 bases and J by 6 bases; unmatched bases: 1. The CDR3 here is CASSLQGVEQYF. The CDR3, as DNA: TGTGCCAGCAGCTTACAGGGGGTCGAGCAGTACTTC.

This clonotype appeared a few times. The chain carries TRBV25-1 and TRBJ2-3, with TRBD2 identical over 10 bases. This CDR3 has 17 residues. V trimming: 0 bases; J trimming: 2 bases; junction bases outside the gene matches: 5. CDR1 and CDR2 (germline): MGHDK, SYGVNS. CDR3 sequence: CASSEYGLADFTDTQYF. CDR3 coding DNA: TGTGCCAGCAGTGAATATGGACTAGCGGACTTCACAGATACGCAGTATTTT. Combining the CDR3 with reference TRBV25-1 and TRBJ2-3 gives the whole variable domain EADIYQTPRYLVIGTGKKITLECSQTMGHDKMYWYQQDPGMELHLIHYSYGVNSTEKGDLSSESTVSRIRTEHFPLTLESARPSHTSQYLCASSEYGLADFTDTQYFGPGTRLTVL.

The genes are TRBV6-6 and TRBJ1-5; 7 nucleotides agree with TRBD1. The CDR3 is 15 residues long. Germline CDR1 is MNHNY and CDR2 is SVGAGI (reference sequence). Trimming removed 6 bases from V and 5 bases from J; junction bases left unmatched: 10. CDR3 nucleotides: TGTGCCAGCAGCTACGGGACAGTCGGGGATCAGCCCCAGCATTTT. Protein: CASSYGTVGDQPQHF.

The chain combines TRBV10-3 with TRBJ2-5; D possibly corresponds to TRBD1 (5 bases). This CDR3 region has 16 residues. Germline CDR1 reads ENHRY; CDR2 reads SYGVKD. Trimming removed 3 bases from V and 3 bases from J, with 17 bases in between. DNA for the CDR3: TGTGCCATCAGTGATAAGGTCTACAGGAAGGAAGAGACCCAGTACTTC. Protein product: CAISDKVYRKEETQYF.

This clonotype came up a few times. V usage is TRBV5-1 and J usage is TRBJ2-7, with D maybe TRBD2 (5 bases). The CDR3 extends over 14 amino acids. Germline V gene lookup returns CDR1 SGHRS and CDR2 YFSETQ. With 5 bases removed from V and 2 bases from J, the gap between germline ends came to 14 bases. CDR3 bases: TGCGCCAGCAGATCAGGACGGGGAGCCTACGAGCAGTACTTC. Translating gives CASRSGRGAYEQYF.

The chain is built from TRBV25-1 and TRBJ2-1, with D possibly being TRBD2 (6 bases). Germline V gene lookup returns CDR1 MGHDK and CDR2 SYGVNS. The CDR3 contains 14 residues. The V and J ends lost 9 bases and 0 bases respectively, with 12 bases between them. The CDR3 sequence is CASGEDNSYNEQFF. The CDR3 DNA reads as TGTGCCAGTGGGGAGGACAACTCCTACAATGAGCAGTTCTTC.

This clonotype was counted many times. J is TRBJ2-7 and V is TRBV7-9; 11 bases are a match to TRBD2. Germline CDR1 and CDR2: SEHNR and FQNEAQ (reference sequence). The CDR3 loop spans 15 amino acids. V lost 5 bases, J lost 3 bases, and 6 bases stayed unmatched. In nucleotides, the CDR3 is TGTGCCAGCAGCCCTAGCGGGGGGCGCTTCTACGAGCAGTACTTC. This codes for CASSPSGGRFYEQYF.

This clonotype was detected a few times. The chain combines TRBV4-1 with TRBJ1-1, with 7 nucleotides matching TRBD1. CDR3 size: 15 residues. V lost 0 bases, J lost 5 bases, and 6 bases stayed unmatched. From germline, CDR1 is MGHRA and CDR2 YSYEKL. This CDR3 reads CASSQDGRGGTEAFF. The CDR3 DNA is TGCGCCAGCAGCCAAGACGGCAGGGGGGGGACTGAAGCTTTCTTT.

The genes are TRBV4-1 and TRBJ1-5; no reliable D call. The ends were cut back, 0 bases at V and 7 bases at J, with 10 bases in the middle. In germline, CDR1 is MGHRA, CDR2 YSYEKL. The CDR3 is 14 amino acids. CDR3 protein: CASSQEGGNQPQHF. The CDR3 coding sequence is TGCGCCAGCAGCCAAGAGGGCGGAAACCAGCCCCAGCATTTT.

V is TRBV4-1 and J is TRBJ1-2; TRBD1 matches at 10 bases. From germline, CDR1 is MGHRA and CDR2 YSYEKL. CDR3 length: 15 residues. After removal of 4 bases from V and 6 bases from J, the junction contained 8 bases not matched to a gene. The DNA of the CDR3 is TGCGCCAGCAGCCCTGGGACAGGGGCAGGGCATGGCTACACCTTC. It specifies CASSPGTGAGHGYTF.

This clonotype was seen a handful of times. CDR3 sequence reads: CASRDQGGQGPGYTF. In DNA form, the CDR3 reads TGTGCCAGCAGGGACCAGGGAGGACAGGGACCAGGCTACACCTTC. V is TRBV7-8 and J is TRBJ1-2, with 8 bases identical to TRBD1. V lost 6 bases to trimming and J lost 8 bases; unmatched junction nucleotides: 14. The CDR3 totals 15 residues. Germline V lookup: CDR1 SGHVS, CDR2 FQNEAQ.

The chain couples TRBV11-2 to TRBJ2-3, with unresolved D. Germline V gene sequence: CDR1 SGHAT, CDR2 FQNNGV. The CDR3 spans 14 residues. V lost 1 base to trimming and J lost 4 bases, with 9 bases between them. CDR3 in amino acids: CASSLVPSSDTQYF. In DNA, the CDR3 is TGTGCCAGCAGCTTAGTCCCCAGCTCAGATACGCAGTATTTT.

The gene calls are TRBV4-3 and TRBJ2-5; 7 nucleotides line up with TRBD1. Germline loops: CDR1 LGHNA, CDR2 YSLEER. The trim removed 0 bases at V and 1 base at J, leaving 5 bases unmatched. CDR3 length: 16 residues. CDR3 sequence reads: CASSQEGQTVQETQYF. The DNA of the CDR3 is TGCGCCAGCAGCCAAGAGGGACAGACGGTCCAAGAGACCCAGTACTTC.

The sample holds many counts of this clonotype. The chain uses TRBV6-5 and TRBJ2-1; D gene unclear. V was trimmed by 2 bases and J by 3 bases, leaving 14 bases between them. The CDR3 has 16 residues. The germline V gene has CDR1 MNHEY and CDR2 SVGAGI. CDR3 DNA sequence: TGTGCCAGCAGTTACGGGGATCACCCCTTCTACAATGAGCAGTTCTTC. It specifies CASSYGDHPFYNEQFF.

CDR3 sequence: CASSPSLQPQHF. The CDR3 coding sequence is TGTGCCAGCAGCCCCTCTCTTCAGCCCCAGCATTTT. The chain uses TRBV6-6 and TRBJ1-5, with D unresolved. The germline V and J ends were trimmed by 6 bases and 6 bases, with 9 bases remaining between them. The germline V gene has CDR1 MNHNY and CDR2 SVGAGI (reference sequence). This CDR3 region has 12 residues.

V is TRBV30 and J is TRBJ2-7, with D possibly being TRBD1 (5 bases). Germline V gene lookup returns CDR1 GTSNPN and CDR2 SVGIG (reference sequence). Deletions cut 1 base from V and 1 base from J, with 8 bases between. CDR3 length equals 13 residues. CDR3 bases: TGTGCCTGGAGTGACAGGCGGTCCTACGAGCAGTACTTC. As protein: CAWSDRRSYEQYF. The entire variable domain, with the rest obtained from reference TRBV30 and TRBJ2-7, is as follows: SQTIHQWPATLVQPVGSPLSLECTVEGTSNPNLYWYRQAAGRGLQLLFYSVGIGQISSEVPQNLSASRPQDRQFILSSKKLLLSDSGFYLCAWSDRRSYEQYFGPGTRLTVT.

The chain has TRBV27 and TRBJ1-2; D is ambiguous. Between the trimmed V and J ends, which lost 6 bases and 4 bases, there was a span of 15 bases. The CDR3 spans 14 residues. CDR1 is MNHEY, CDR2 SMNVEV, per germline (reference sequence). The CDR3 nucleotides read TGTGCCAGCAGCGAGGGATCCTACTTCTATGGCTACACCTTC. This gives the protein CASSEGSYFYGYTF.

This clonotype turned up a few times. The chain joins TRBV5-1 to TRBJ2-1; 11 nucleotides agree with TRBD1. The V gene's germline CDR1 is SGHRS and CDR2 YFSETQ. The CDR3 spans 15 residues. Trimming removed 5 bases from V and 7 bases from J; junction bases left unmatched: 8. The CDR3 DNA follows: TGCGCCAGCAGTTTCCGGGACAGGGGGAATAATGAGCAGTTCTTC. Translating it yields CASSFRDRGNNEQFF.

At least ten counts were recorded for this clonotype. The V and J genes are TRBV29-1 and TRBJ1-2; D is unresolved. The CDR3 has 14 amino acids. Germline loops: CDR1 SQVTM, CDR2 ANQGSEA. Trimming took 3 bases from V and 0 from J, leaving 11 bases between them. This CDR3 is CSVDLAASNYGYTF. CDR3 bases: TGCAGCGTTGATTTGGCAGCCTCTAACTATGGCTACACCTTC.

This clonotype has only a few counts. The chain links TRBV7-9 to TRBJ2-7; no clear D gene. Trimming removed 0 bases at V and 7 bases at J, with 7 bases between. There are 12 residues in the CDR3. Germline CDR1 reads SEHNR; CDR2 reads FQNEAQ (reference sequence). The CDR3 spells CASSLALQEQYV. DNA for the CDR3: TGTGCCAGCAGCTTAGCTCTCCAAGAGCAGTACGTC.

This clonotype showed up just a few times. V and J are TRBV5-6 and TRBJ2-7; TRBD2 matches 12 bases. The trim removed 4 bases at V and 6 bases at J, leaving 11 bases unmatched. Germline V gene lookup returns CDR1 SGHDT and CDR2 YYEEEE. This CDR3 spans 16 amino acids. CDR3 loop: CASSVGLAGPRGEQYF. The CDR3 DNA reads TGTGCCAGCAGCGTCGGACTAGCGGGGCCCCGGGGCGAGCAGTACTTC.

Only a few counts were recorded for this clonotype. The chain uses TRBV21-1 and TRBJ1-2; TRBD1 reflects the table's D call only, with no check against the DNA. TRBV21-1 is marked as a pseudogene. The CDR3 is 20 amino acids. CDR3 protein: CASSKVGTGGFRMYGDGYTF. The CDR3, as DNA: TGTGCCAGCAGCAAAGTCGGAACAGGGGGCTTTAGGATGTACGGGGATGGCTACACCTTC.

This chain joins TRBV12-3 or TRBV12-4 and TRBJ2-2; D is ambiguous. This CDR3 contains 15 residues. The V and J ends lost 2 bases and 6 bases respectively, with 13 bases between them. The CDR3 DNA reads TGTGCCAGCAGTTTACACCCCCAACCCGCCGGGGAGCTGTTTTTT. Its protein is CASSLHPQPAGELFF.

This sequence joins TRBV6-5 and TRBJ1-2; no reliable D call. CDR1 and CDR2 (germline): MNHEY, SVGAGI. CDR3 size: 14 residues. Trimming shortened V by 9 bases and J by 4 bases, and 18 bases separated the two germline ends. The CDR3 nucleotides read TGTGCCAGTCCAACCGGACGGAACCTCTATGGCTACACCTTC. Protein product: CASPTGRNLYGYTF.